The entry below describes one T cell receptor beta chain. Some clones are missing from TCRdb's copy, which holds only in-frame ones; the method was immunoSEQ multiplex PCR. The table lists approximately 40,000 clones, around 83% of them singletons. This sample is part of a study of control samples from healthy donors and cancer patients. CDR3 length: 16 residues. Germline V gene sequence: CDR1 SGHRS, CDR2 YFSETQ. Trimming left V 1 base short and J 0 bases short, with 11 bases between. The origin of this receptor is a woman aged 55-69 years with lung cancer. Sequenced sample: PBMCs. The gene calls are TRBV5-1 and TRBJ1-3; no clear D. In DNA form, the CDR3 reads TGCGCCAGCAGCTTGTCCGGCTCAGACTCTGGAAACACCATATATTTT. Translation: CASSLSGSDSGNTIYF.